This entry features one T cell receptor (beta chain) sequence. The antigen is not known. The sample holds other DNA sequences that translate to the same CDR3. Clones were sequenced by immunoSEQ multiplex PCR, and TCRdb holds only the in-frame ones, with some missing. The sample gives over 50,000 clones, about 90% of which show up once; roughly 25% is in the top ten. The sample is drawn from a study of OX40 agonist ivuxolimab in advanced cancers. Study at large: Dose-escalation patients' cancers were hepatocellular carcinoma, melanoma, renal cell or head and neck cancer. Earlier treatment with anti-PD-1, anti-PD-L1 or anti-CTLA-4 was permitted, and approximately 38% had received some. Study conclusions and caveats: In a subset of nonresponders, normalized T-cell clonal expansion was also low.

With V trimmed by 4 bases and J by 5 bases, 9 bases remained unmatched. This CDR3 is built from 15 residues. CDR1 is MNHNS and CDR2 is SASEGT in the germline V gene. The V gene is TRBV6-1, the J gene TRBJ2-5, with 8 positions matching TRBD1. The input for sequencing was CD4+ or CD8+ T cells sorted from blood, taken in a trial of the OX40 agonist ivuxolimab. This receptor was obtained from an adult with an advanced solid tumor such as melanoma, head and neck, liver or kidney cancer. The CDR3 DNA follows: TGTGCCAGCAGTGGGACAGGGACGGTCATCGAGACCCAGTACTTC. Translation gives CASSGTGTVIETQYF.